This TCR beta chain originates from a study of CD8+ T cells in alopecia areata. It was cDNA, reverse transcribed from extracted RNA, that served as the sequencing template. Repertoires were generated with immunoSEQ multiplex PCR, while TCRdb's copy carries only in-frame clones and drops some. The table lists 270,000 or so clones, no singletons, with more than 1% in the top ten. Findings and caveats of the study: Resident alphabeta T-cell populations of normal skin are likewise subject to sequencing in scalp samples. Among patients, TCR sharing was less clear than in mice, a difference possibly due in part to HLA diversity in the patient population. Researchers report lesional scalp, most notably alopecia totalis/universalis, outstripped normal scalp in clonality.

Combined cutaneous lymph node cells underwent sorting by CD4, CD8alpha, NKG2D, NKG2ACE and additional markers. This clone appeared a few times. What it recognizes is unknown. Any gene name here is a mouse gene name. From the germline J gene comes the end of the CDR3, since the read stops 4 residues before it. V lost 2 bases and J 0 bases, leaving 10 bases between the germline ends. The CDR3 is 15 residues long. Germline assignment: CDR1 NSHNY and CDR2 SYGAGN. The chain joins TRBV13-1 to TRBJ2-3; D unresolved. Sequencing was performed on CD4+ T cells sorted from a lymph node. The receptor comes from a C3H/HeJ mouse with alopecia areata. This strain's MHC haplotype is H2-k. CDR3 bases read: TGTGCCAGCAGTGACCCCATAAATAGTGCAGAA. Amino acids: CASSDPINSAE. The complete CDR3 sequence is CASSDPINSAETLYF.